These 30 T cell receptor beta chains were sequenced from one sample in a study of long-term antiretroviral therapy in people with HIV. immunoSEQ v3.0 was run at survey level. Method: immunoSEQ multiplex PCR; TCRdb's copy keeps in-frame clones and lacks some. The table has tens of thousands of clones, about 95% seen once. The material was unsorted PBMCs, obtained roughly 6.3 years after starting antiretroviral therapy. The source is a young man with HIV.

V gene TRBV6-6 combines with J gene TRBJ1-2; D is perhaps TRBD1 (6 bases). This CDR3 contains 15 residues. The V end lost 7 bases, the J end lost 6 bases, and 21 bases lay between the germline ends. Per germline, CDR1 MNHNY and CDR2 SVGAGI (reference sequence). The CDR3 loop is CASTITTGTKDGYTF. In DNA, the CDR3 is TGTGCCAGCACCATAACAACCGGGACAAAGGATGGCTACACCTTC.

The J gene is TRBJ1-1, the V gene TRBV21-1. TRBV21-1 is termed a pseudogene. This CDR3 has 15 amino acids. The CDR3 nucleotides read TGTGCCAGCAGCAGTCCTGGGACGGGGGACACTGAAGCTTTCTTT. Protein product: CASSSPGTGDTEAFF.

The J gene is TRBJ2-5, the V gene TRBV27, with TRBD2 as a possible D gene (7 bases). Trimming took 10 bases from V and 5 from J, leaving 26 bases between them. CDR3 length equals 16 residues. CDR1 and CDR2 from the germline V gene are MNHEY and SMNVEV (reference sequence). For the CDR3, the DNA is TGTGCCAACAAACACCCGAGGGGGGGCGGGTTCGAGACCCAGTACTTC. Protein sequence: CANKHPRGGGFETQYF.

This chain connects TRBV6-1 to TRBJ1-2, with a possible D match to TRBD1 (6 bases). The CDR3 covers 14 residues. Germline loops: CDR1 MNHNS, CDR2 SASEGT. Trimming shortened V by 2 bases and J by 5 bases, and 12 bases separated the two germline ends. The CDR3 DNA follows: TGTGCCAGCAGTGAAAGGGGGGCGGGGTATGGCTACACCTTC. Residues: CASSERGAGYGYTF.

The chain employs TRBV5-1 and TRBJ2-3; D is uncertain. CDR1 SGHRS and CDR2 YFSETQ come from the germline V gene. This CDR3 region has 15 residues. With 0 bases removed from V and 2 bases from J, the gap between germline ends came to 10 bases. The CDR3 bases are TGCGCCAGCAGCTTGGCCGGAGCCTCCACAGATACGCAGTATTTT. Protein sequence: CASSLAGASTDTQYF. Full variable domain (remainder filled in from reference TRBV5-1 and TRBJ2-3): KAGVTQTPRYLIKTRGQQVTLSCSPISGHRSVSWYQQTPGQGLQFLFEYFSETQRNKGNFPGRFSGRQFSNSRSEMNVSTLELGDSALYLCASSLAGASTDTQYFGPGTRLTVL.

The rearrangement uses TRBV7-3 and TRBJ1-1, with 7 positions matching TRBD1. V gave up 3 bases and J gave up 5 bases; unmatched junction bases: 6. CDR1 is SGHTA, CDR2 FQGTGA, per germline. The CDR3 contains 14 residues. DNA for the CDR3: TGTGCCAGCAGCTTGGGACAGACGAGAACTGAAGCTTTCTTT. It codes for CASSLGQTRTEAFF.

This chain links TRBV2 with TRBJ2-2; 11 bases align to TRBD1. The CDR3 sequence is 14 residues long. V was clipped by 9 bases and J by 5 bases; unmatched bases: 5. Germline assignment: CDR1 SNHLY and CDR2 FYNNEI. The CDR3 spells CARRTGGGTGELFF. CDR3 bases: TGTGCCAGAAGGACAGGGGGCGGAACCGGGGAGCTGTTTTTT.

The CDR3 coding sequence is TGTGCCAGCAGCTTGGAGACCACTAGCGCTTATCCCTACGAGCAGTACTTC. Its protein is CASSLETTSAYPYEQYF. V gene TRBV5-5 combines with J gene TRBJ2-7; 7 bases map to TRBD2. CDR1 is SGHKS and CDR2 is YYEKEE in the germline V gene (reference sequence). V shed 0 bases and J 2 bases; nucleotides not matched to a gene: 11. The CDR3 consists of 17 residues.

V usage is TRBV7-9 and J usage is TRBJ1-3; 7 bases line up with TRBD1. This CDR3 has 16 amino acids. CDR1 SEHNR and CDR2 FQNEAQ come from the germline V gene (reference sequence). Unmatched junction bases numbered 7, after V lost 5 bases and J lost 0 bases. The CDR3 coding sequence is TGTGCCAGCAGCGGGGGGACAGCCTTCTCTGGAAACACCATATATTTT. Translation: CASSGGTAFSGNTIYF. The variable domain in full, completed from reference TRBV7-9 and TRBJ1-3, reads DTGVSQNPRHKITKRGQNVTFRCDPISEHNRLYWYRQTLGQGPEFLTYFQNEAQLEKSRLLSDRFSAERPKGSFSTLEIQRTEQGDSAMYLCASSGGTAFSGNTIYFGEGSWLTVV.

CDR3 in amino acids: CASSHRLAGGLGEQFF. DNA for the CDR3: TGCGCCAGCAGCCACCGACTAGCGGGCGGGCTGGGCGAGCAGTTCTTC. This chain links TRBV5-1 with TRBJ2-1; 10 nucleotides align to TRBD2. V lost 4 bases, J lost 10 bases, and 14 bases stayed unmatched. CDR1 is SGHRS, CDR2 YFSETQ, per germline. The CDR3 is 16 residues long.

The chain links TRBV5-6 to TRBJ1-3; the D gene is possibly TRBD1 (6 bases). Trimming removed 1 base from V and 2 bases from J, with 13 bases in between. Looked up from germline, CDR1 is SGHDT and CDR2 is YYEEEE. This CDR3 spans 16 amino acids. The CDR3 sequence: CASSLTPGATGNTIYF. CDR3 DNA: TGTGCCAGCAGCTTGACGCCAGGGGCTACTGGAAACACCATATATTTT.

The rearrangement uses TRBV11-1 and TRBJ1-1; D might be TRBD1 (5 bases). V dropped 4 bases and J dropped 5 bases, with 20 bases sitting between them. Germline V CDR1 and CDR2: SGHAT, FQDESV (reference sequence). This CDR3 contains 16 residues. The CDR3 spells CASSSPTRQFRTEAFF. The CDR3 DNA reads TGTGCCAGCAGCTCACCAACCAGACAGTTTCGGACTGAAGCTTTCTTT.

This chain joins TRBV6-6 and TRBJ1-1; D not certain. V shed 8 bases and J shed 3 bases, with 10 bases lying between them. The CDR3 runs 12 residues. Germline V gene lookup returns CDR1 MNHNY and CDR2 SVGAGI (reference sequence). In nucleotides, the CDR3 is TGTGCCAGCGTTCTTCAAGACACTGAAGCTTTCTTT. Translated, it gives CASVLQDTEAFF.

The chain combines TRBV7-9 with TRBJ2-1, with 11 bases identical to TRBD1. V lost 3 bases, J lost 2 bases, and 3 bases stayed unmatched. The length of the CDR3 is 16 residues. Germline V gene sequence: CDR1 SEHNR, CDR2 FQNEAQ (reference sequence). The CDR3 DNA reads TGTGCCAGCAGCTTTTGGACAGGGGGCGCCTACAATGAGCAGTTCTTC. Translation: CASSFWTGGAYNEQFF. Drawing the rest from reference TRBV7-9 and TRBJ2-1, the complete variable domain is DTGVSQNPRHKITKRGQNVTFRCDPISEHNRLYWYRQTLGQGPEFLTYFQNEAQLEKSRLLSDRFSAERPKGSFSTLEIQRTEQGDSAMYLCASSFWTGGAYNEQFFGPGTRLTVL.

The rearrangement links TRBV9 to TRBJ2-3; D call uncertain. From germline, CDR1 is SGDLS and CDR2 YYNGEE. The length of the CDR3 is 12 residues. Trimming pared 1 base from V and 2 bases from J, leaving 2 bases between. This chain's CDR3 is CASSVSTDTQYF. For the CDR3, the DNA is TGTGCCAGCAGCGTATCCACAGATACGCAGTATTTT.

The chain uses TRBV25-1 and TRBJ2-3; 7 positions agree with TRBD2. Germline CDR1 and CDR2: MGHDK and SYGVNS. Losses at the gene ends were 3 bases for V and 2 bases for J; bases not matched to a gene: 14. The CDR3 has 18 residues. For the CDR3, the DNA is TGTGCCAGCAGTGACCGGCGGGAGAGTAAGAGGAACACAGATACGCAGTATTTT. Its protein is CASSDRRESKRNTDTQYF.

V and J are TRBV7-3 and TRBJ2-5, with 9 bases matching TRBD2. With V trimmed by 4 bases and J by 5 bases, 11 bases remained unmatched. The germline CDR1 and CDR2 sequences are SGHTA and FQGTGA. The CDR3 has 16 residues. In DNA, the CDR3 is TGTGCCAGCAGCTCTCAGTTAGCGGGAGCAGGGGAGACCCAGTACTTC. This encodes CASSSQLAGAGETQYF.

The V and J genes are TRBV6-1 and TRBJ1-2; D call uncertain. The CDR3 extends over 11 amino acids. Germline V gene data show CDR1 as MNHNS and CDR2 as SASEGT. V was shortened by 5 bases and J by 4 bases, with 5 bases between the two germline ends. In nucleotides, the CDR3 is TGTGCCAGCAGTATCGGCTATGGCTACACCTTC. Its translation: CASSIGYGYTF.

The chain uses TRBV7-2 and TRBJ2-4; D could derive from TRBD1 or TRBD2 (7 bases each). The CDR3 extends over 14 amino acids. The germline V and J ends were trimmed by 1 base and 8 bases, with 12 bases remaining between them. The V gene's germline CDR1 is SGHTA and CDR2 FQGNSA. CDR3 in amino acids: CASSLDPGGDIQYF. As DNA, the CDR3 is TGTGCCAGCAGCTTAGATCCAGGGGGGGACATTCAGTACTTC.

The chain has TRBV7-2 and TRBJ2-6; D tentatively fits TRBD1 or TRBD2 (6 bases each). Between the trimmed V and J ends, which lost 2 bases and 2 bases, there was a span of 16 bases. In germline, CDR1 is SGHTA, CDR2 FQGNSA. The CDR3 contains 18 residues. For the CDR3, the DNA is TGTGCCAGCAGCTTACCAGGCAGGGGACTGACTGGGGCCAACGTCCTGACTTTC. Translating gives CASSLPGRGLTGANVLTF.

This chain joins TRBV5-6 and TRBJ2-4, with a weak D call TRBD2 (7 bases). Germline V gene lookup returns CDR1 SGHDT and CDR2 YYEEEE. The CDR3 has 16 residues. The V and J ends lost 2 bases and 3 bases respectively, with 15 bases between them. CDR3 sequence (DNA): TGTGCCAGCAGCTTACGAGGGGGAGGGGTCAAAAACATTCAGTACTTC. Protein sequence: CASSLRGGGVKNIQYF.

The chain carries TRBV5-6 and TRBJ1-2, with D possibly matching TRBD1 (6 bases). The CDR3 extends over 14 amino acids. With 3 bases removed from V and 7 bases from J, the gap between germline ends came to 16 bases. Germline CDR1 is SGHDT and CDR2 is YYEEEE. Written as DNA, the CDR3 is TGTGCCAGCAGCTCCACAGGGTGGATGTCTGGCTACACCTTC. Translating it yields CASSSTGWMSGYTF.

The V and J genes are TRBV10-3 and TRBJ1-3; D is unclear. V was cut by 0 bases and J by 4 bases, with 10 bases left in between. CDR1 is ENHRY and CDR2 is SYGVKD in the germline V gene. The CDR3 has 15 amino acids. The CDR3 region is CAISESTDGGNTIYF. The DNA of the CDR3 is TGTGCCATCAGTGAGTCGACGGACGGGGGAAACACCATATATTTT.

This clone is a singleton in its sample. The rearrangement joins TRBV29-1 to TRBJ2-7, with D unclear. The V gene's germline CDR1 is SQVTM and CDR2 ANQGSEA. V shed 1 base and J shed 2 bases, with 12 bases lying between them. The CDR3 length is 14 residues. As DNA, the CDR3 is TGCAGCGTTGAAGCGTCGGACGGACCCTACGAGCAGTACTTC. Amino acids: CSVEASDGPYEQYF.

The genes are TRBV6-1 and TRBJ1-6; 8 nucleotides line up with TRBD1. J lost 5 bases, V lost 6 bases, and 0 bases had no gene match. CDR3 length: 13 amino acids. Germline-derived CDR1 and CDR2 are MNHNS and SASEGT. The CDR3 reads CASRGQDNSPLHF. CDR3 bases: TGTGCCAGCAGGGGACAGGATAATTCACCCCTCCACTTT.

The rearrangement joins TRBV6-1 to TRBJ1-2, with TRBD1 as a possible D gene (6 bases). V lost 2 bases to trimming and J lost 7 bases, with 14 bases between them. The CDR3 consists of 14 residues. The germline gives CDR1 MNHNS, CDR2 SASEGT. The CDR3 protein is CASSEYQGLGGYTF. CDR3 coding DNA: TGTGCCAGCAGTGAATACCAGGGGTTAGGTGGCTACACCTTC.

The chain combines TRBV11-2 with TRBJ2-7; 7 bases agree with TRBD2. Losses at the gene ends were 6 bases for V and 7 bases for J; bases not matched to a gene: 9. Looked up from germline, CDR1 is SGHAT and CDR2 is FQNNGV. The CDR3 covers 13 residues. CDR3 in DNA: TGTGCCAGCAGACGGGGGGACTCGAGGGAGCAGTACTTC. Its translation is CASRRGDSREQYF.

The V call is TRBV10-1, the J call TRBJ1-3, with no clear D. V lost 0 bases and J 4 bases, leaving 10 bases between the germline ends. Germline CDR1 and CDR2: WNHNN and SYGVQD (reference sequence). The CDR3 is made up of 15 amino acids. CDR3 nucleotide sequence: TGCGCCAGCAGTGAGTCGACGGTCAGGGGAAACACCATATATTTT. It translates to CASSESTVRGNTIYF.

The gene calls are TRBV15 and TRBJ2-5; 7 nucleotides line up with TRBD1. The germline V gene has CDR1 LNHNV and CDR2 YYDKDF (reference sequence). The CDR3 spans 14 residues. Germline trimming cut 1 base from V and 4 bases from J; bases unmatched to any gene: 3. CDR3 coding DNA: TGTGCCACCAGCAGAGGACAGGGTCGAGAGACCCAGTACTTC. Its translation is CATSRGQGRETQYF.

The chain carries TRBV7-9 and TRBJ2-4; D call uncertain. Trimming removed 1 base from V and 0 bases from J, with 7 bases in between. Germline V gives CDR1 SEHNR, CDR2 FQNEAQ (reference sequence). The CDR3 is 15 residues long. This CDR3 reads CASSLDQLAKNIQYF. The CDR3 region has the DNA TGTGCCAGCAGCTTAGACCAGTTAGCCAAAAACATTCAGTACTTC.